Shown below are 2 T cell receptor beta chains from a single sample sequenced in a study of T cell changes during pregnancy in multiple sclerosis. Method: immunoSEQ multiplex PCR; TCRdb's copy keeps in-frame clones and lacks some. The data show tens of thousands of clones, about 88% seen once. The starting material was CD4+ T cells from peripheral blood mononuclear cells, obtained in the first trimester of pregnancy. The receptors shown here come from a female donor with multiple sclerosis, enrolled in a pregnancy study.

The V call is TRBV5-4, the J call TRBJ2-1; the D is unclear. This CDR3 comprises 15 residues. Per germline, CDR1 SGHNT and CDR2 YYREEE (reference sequence). Trimming took 4 bases from V and 0 from J, leaving 11 bases between them. The CDR3 here is CASSKKKSSYNEQFF. The DNA of the CDR3 is TGTGCCAGCAGCAAAAAGAAGAGCTCCTACAATGAGCAGTTCTTC.

This chain links TRBV27 with TRBJ2-7; D might be TRBD1 (5 bases). Per the germline V gene, CDR1 is MNHEY and CDR2 is SMNVEV (reference sequence). Trimming stripped 1 base from V and 2 bases from J, with 12 bases between. The CDR3 loop spans 15 amino acids. The CDR3 DNA reads as TGTGCCAGCAGTTTATATCCGAAGGGGACCTACGAGCAGTACTTC. The encoded protein is CASSLYPKGTYEQYF.